This TCR beta chain was sequenced during a study of T cell responses to AZD1222 COVID-19 vaccine. Study-wide results and limits: Repertoire sampling happened only post peak T cell response.

The table came from immunoSEQ multiplex PCR; TCRdb's copy has only in-frame clones and leaves some out. Among under 300,000 clones, approximately 93% were seen once, and the ten largest hold around 0.58%. This clone has only one observation. Its cognate antigen is unknown. Here the sequenced sample was peripheral blood, taken on day 0 of AZD1222 vaccination. The sequence derives from an adult in good health.

The CDR3 nucleotides are TGTGCCAGCAGCGTGGAACAGGGAGGAGTTGAAGCTTTCTTT. Protein product: CASSVEQGGVEAFF. The gene calls are TRBV9 and TRBJ1-1; a weak D match, TRBD1 (6 bases). Trimming cost V 2 bases and J 7 bases, with 15 bases left between them. CDR1 SGDLS and CDR2 YYNGEE come from the germline V gene. This CDR3 has 14 residues.